This T cell receptor (beta chain) was documented in a study of CD8+ T cells in alopecia areata. As the sequencing template, cDNA was produced by extracting RNA and reverse transcribing it. Some clones are missing from TCRdb's copy, which holds only in-frame ones; the method was immunoSEQ multiplex PCR. The sample consists of about 150,000 clones, 50% to 65% of them appearing once. Study conclusions and caveats: Normal skin's resident alphabeta T cells are also sequenced in scalp samples.

The CDR3 consists of 12 residues. Germline V CDR1 and CDR2: SQVTM, ANQGSEA. Trimming cost V 7 bases and J 2 bases; bases outside gene matches: 5. Points on this clone: The antigen is undetermined.

The material sequenced was CD4+ T cells sorted from blood. The TCR comes from a human donor in good health. This chain links TRBV29-1 with TRBJ2-7, with TRBD1 identical over 7 bases. The CDR3 sequence: CSAKTGPYEQYF. The CDR3, as DNA: TGCAGCGCCAAGACAGGGCCCTACGAGCAGTACTTC.